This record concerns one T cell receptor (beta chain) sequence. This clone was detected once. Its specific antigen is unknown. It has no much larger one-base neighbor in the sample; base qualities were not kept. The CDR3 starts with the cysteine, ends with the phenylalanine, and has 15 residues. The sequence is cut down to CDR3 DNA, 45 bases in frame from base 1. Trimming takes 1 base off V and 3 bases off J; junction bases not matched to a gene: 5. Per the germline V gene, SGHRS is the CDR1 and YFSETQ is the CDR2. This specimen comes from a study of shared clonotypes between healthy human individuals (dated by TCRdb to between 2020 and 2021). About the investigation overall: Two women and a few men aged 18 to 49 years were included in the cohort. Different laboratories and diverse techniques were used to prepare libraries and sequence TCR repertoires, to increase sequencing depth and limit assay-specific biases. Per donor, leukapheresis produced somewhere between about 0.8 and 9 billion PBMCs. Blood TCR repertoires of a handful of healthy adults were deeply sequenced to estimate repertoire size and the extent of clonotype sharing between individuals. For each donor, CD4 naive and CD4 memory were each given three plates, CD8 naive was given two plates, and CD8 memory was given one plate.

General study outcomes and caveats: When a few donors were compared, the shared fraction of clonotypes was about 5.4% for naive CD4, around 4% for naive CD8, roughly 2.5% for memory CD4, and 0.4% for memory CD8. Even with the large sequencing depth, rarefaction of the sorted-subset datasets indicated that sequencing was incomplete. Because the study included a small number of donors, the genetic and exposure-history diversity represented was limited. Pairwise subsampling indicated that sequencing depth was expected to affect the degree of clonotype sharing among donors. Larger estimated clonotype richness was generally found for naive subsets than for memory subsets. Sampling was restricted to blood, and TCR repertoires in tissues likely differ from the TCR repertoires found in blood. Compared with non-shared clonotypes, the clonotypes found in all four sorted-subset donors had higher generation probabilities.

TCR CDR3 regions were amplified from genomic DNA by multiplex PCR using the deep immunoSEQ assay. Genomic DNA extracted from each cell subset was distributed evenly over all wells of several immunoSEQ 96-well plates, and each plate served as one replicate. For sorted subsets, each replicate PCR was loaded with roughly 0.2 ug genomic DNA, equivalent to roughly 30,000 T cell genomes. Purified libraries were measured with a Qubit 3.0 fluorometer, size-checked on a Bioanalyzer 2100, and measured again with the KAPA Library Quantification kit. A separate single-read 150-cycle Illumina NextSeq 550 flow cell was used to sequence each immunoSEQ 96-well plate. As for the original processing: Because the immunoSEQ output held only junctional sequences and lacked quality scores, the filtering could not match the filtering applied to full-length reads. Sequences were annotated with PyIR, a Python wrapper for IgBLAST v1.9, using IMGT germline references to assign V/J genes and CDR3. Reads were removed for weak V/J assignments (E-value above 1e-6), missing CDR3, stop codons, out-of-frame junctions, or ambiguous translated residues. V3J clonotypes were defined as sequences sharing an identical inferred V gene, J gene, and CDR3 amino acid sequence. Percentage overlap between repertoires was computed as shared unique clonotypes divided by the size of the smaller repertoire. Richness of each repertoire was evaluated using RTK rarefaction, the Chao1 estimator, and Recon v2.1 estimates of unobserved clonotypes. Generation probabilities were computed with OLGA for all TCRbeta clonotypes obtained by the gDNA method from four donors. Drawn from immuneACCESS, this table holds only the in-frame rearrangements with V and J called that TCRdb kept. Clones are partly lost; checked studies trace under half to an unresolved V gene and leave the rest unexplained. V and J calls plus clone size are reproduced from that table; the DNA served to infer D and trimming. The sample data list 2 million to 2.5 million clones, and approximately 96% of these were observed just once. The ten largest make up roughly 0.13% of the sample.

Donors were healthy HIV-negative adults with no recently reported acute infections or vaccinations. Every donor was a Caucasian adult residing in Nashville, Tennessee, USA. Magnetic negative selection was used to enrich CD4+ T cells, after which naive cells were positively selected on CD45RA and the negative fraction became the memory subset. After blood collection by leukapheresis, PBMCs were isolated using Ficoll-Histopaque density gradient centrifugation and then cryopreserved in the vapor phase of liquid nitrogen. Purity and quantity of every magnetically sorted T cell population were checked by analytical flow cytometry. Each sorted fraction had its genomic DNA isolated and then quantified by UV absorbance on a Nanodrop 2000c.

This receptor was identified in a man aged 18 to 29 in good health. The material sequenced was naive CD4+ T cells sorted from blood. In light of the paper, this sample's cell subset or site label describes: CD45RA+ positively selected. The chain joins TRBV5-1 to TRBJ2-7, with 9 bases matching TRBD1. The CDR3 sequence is CASSLIPGQGYEQYF. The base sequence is TGCGCCAGCAGCTTGATTCCGGGACAGGGCTACGAGCAGTACTTC.